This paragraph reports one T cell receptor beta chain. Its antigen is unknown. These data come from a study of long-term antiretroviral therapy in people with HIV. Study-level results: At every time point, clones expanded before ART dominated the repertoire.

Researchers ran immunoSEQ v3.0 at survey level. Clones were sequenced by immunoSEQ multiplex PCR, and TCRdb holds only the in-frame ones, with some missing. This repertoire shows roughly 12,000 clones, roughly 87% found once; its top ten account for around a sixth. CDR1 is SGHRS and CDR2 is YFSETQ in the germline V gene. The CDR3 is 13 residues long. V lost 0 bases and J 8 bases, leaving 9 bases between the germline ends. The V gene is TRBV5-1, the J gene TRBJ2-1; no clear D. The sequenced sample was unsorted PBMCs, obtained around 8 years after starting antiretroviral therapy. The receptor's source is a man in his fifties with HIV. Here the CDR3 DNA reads TGCGCCAGCAGCTTGGGCCCGGTGGATGAGCAGTTCTTC. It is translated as CASSLGPVDEQFF.